The 24 T cell receptor beta chains below come from one sample, sequenced in a study of PD-1 blockade in classical Hodgkin lymphoma (TCRdb year 2020). The library was prepared using the immunoSEQ multiplex PCR assay. TCRdb took over this immuneACCESS table, retaining in-frame rearrangements with V and J assigned. Such tables are incomplete; in checked studies, under half of the missing clones stem from an unresolved V gene, and the remainder is unexplained. This sample is represented by over 20,000 clones; around 83% of them were singletons. Approximately 12% of the sample belongs to the ten largest clones. The time point label corresponds to: cycle 4 day 1 (C4D1), after less than 7 weeks of nivolumab. All trial patients had relapsed after autologous stem cell transplantation, with cohorts A, B and C differing in prior brentuximab vedotin exposure. Sequenced here: peripheral blood mononuclear cells (PBMCs), sampled before the fourth cycle of nivolumab. The receptor set was obtained from a human donor with classical Hodgkin lymphoma.

The V gene is TRBV11-3, the J gene TRBJ2-5; D ambiguous. The V end lost 1 base, the J end lost 2 bases, and 11 bases lay between the germline ends. Germline V gene sequence: CDR1 SGHNT, CDR2 YENEEA. This CDR3 has 15 residues. CDR3 sequence reads: CASSLGSQRQETQYF. The CDR3 DNA reads TGTGCCAGCAGCTTAGGTTCACAAAGACAAGAGACCCAGTACTTC.

The rearrangement joins TRBV4-3 to TRBJ2-6; TRBD1 matches 10 bases. The trim removed 6 bases at V and 3 bases at J, leaving 11 bases unmatched. CDR1 and CDR2 (germline): LGHNA, YSLEER. The CDR3 contains 18 residues. The CDR3 loop reads CASRRTGGSSGGANVLTF. In nucleotides, the CDR3 is TGCGCCAGCAGACGGACAGGGGGGAGTTCAGGTGGGGCCAACGTCCTGACTTTC.

The gene calls are TRBV19 and TRBJ2-7; D gene ambiguous. This CDR3 is built from 15 residues. The germline V and J ends were trimmed by 0 bases and 2 bases, with 11 bases remaining between them. CDR1 and CDR2 from the germline V gene are LNHDA and SQIVND (reference sequence). As DNA, the CDR3 is TGTGCCAGTAGTATAGATACAACCGGAGCCTACGAGCAGTACTTC. Translated, it gives CASSIDTTGAYEQYF.

The chain links TRBV13 to TRBJ2-7; D possibly corresponds to TRBD2 (7 bases). The CDR3 contains 14 residues. Germline V lookup: CDR1 PRHDT, CDR2 FYEKMQ (reference sequence). Trimming shortened V by 5 bases and J by 2 bases, and 13 bases separated the two germline ends. CDR3 amino acids: CASSPRGATYEQYF. CDR3 DNA sequence: TGTGCCAGCAGCCCACGGGGGGCAACCTACGAGCAGTACTTC.

This chain joins TRBV7-9 and TRBJ2-1; the D call may be TRBD1 or TRBD2 (5 bases each). Trimming stripped 2 bases from V and 7 bases from J, with 18 bases between. This CDR3 contains 16 residues. Germline CDR1 reads SEHNR; CDR2 reads FQNEAQ (reference sequence). The CDR3 spells CASSLSYRGSGNEQFF. The CDR3 nucleotides are TGTGCCAGCAGCTTATCGTACCGGGGCTCAGGGAATGAGCAGTTCTTC.

By sample fraction, this clone is large. The V and J genes are TRBV7-9 and TRBJ2-2; D remains unclear. Trimming took off 5 bases at V and 4 bases at J, with 5 bases between the two ends. The CDR3 is 12 residues long. Looked up from germline, CDR1 is SEHNR and CDR2 is FQNEAQ (reference sequence). The CDR3 nucleotides are TGTGCCAGCAGCCGTCCCACCGGGGAGCTGTTTTTT. This translates into CASSRPTGELFF. Variable domain in full (rest from reference TRBV7-9 and TRBJ2-2): DTGVSQNPRHKITKRGQNVTFRCDPISEHNRLYWYRQTLGQGPEFLTYFQNEAQLEKSRLLSDRFSAERPKGSFSTLEIQRTEQGDSAMYLCASSRPTGELFFGEGSRLTVL.

The chain combines TRBV15 with TRBJ2-7, with D tentatively TRBD2 (6 bases). Germline CDR1 reads LNHNV; CDR2 reads YYDKDF (reference sequence). The CDR3 sequence is 14 residues long. V dropped 1 base and J dropped 5 bases, with 12 bases sitting between them. DNA of the CDR3: TGTGCCACCAGCAGAGCGGGAGATAACAACGAGCAGTACTTC. Translated: CATSRAGDNNEQYF.

The chain recombines TRBV5-1 with TRBJ2-3; TRBD1 is a possible D gene (6 bases). This CDR3 comprises 14 residues. Deletions cut 4 bases from V and 3 bases from J, with 12 bases between. Germline CDR1 is SGHRS and CDR2 is YFSETQ. As DNA, the CDR3 is TGCGCCAGCAGCGGGGGACACCTTACAGATACGCAGTATTTT. Translating it yields CASSGGHLTDTQYF.

The V gene is TRBV18, the J gene TRBJ1-2; D is possibly TRBD1 (5 bases). CDR1 KGHSH and CDR2 LQKENI come from the germline V gene. The CDR3 length is 13 residues. Trimming stripped 6 bases from V and 6 bases from J, with 14 bases between. The CDR3 loop is CASSPGQGHGYTF. CDR3 DNA sequence: TGTGCCAGCTCTCCAGGGCAGGGTCATGGCTACACCTTC.

The chain links TRBV9 to TRBJ2-1; 10 positions agree with TRBD2. The V gene end was trimmed by 5 bases and the J gene end by 1 base; junction bases not matched to a gene: 6. The CDR3 extends over 16 amino acids. CDR1 and CDR2 (germline): SGDLS, YYNGEE. DNA of the CDR3: TGTGCCAGCAGTTCCGCACTAGCGGGGTCCTACAATGAGCAGTTCTTC. The encoded protein is CASSSALAGSYNEQFF. The variable domain in full, with the rest retrieved from reference TRBV9 and TRBJ2-1, is DSGVTQTPKHLITATGQRVTLRCSPRSGDLSVYWYQQSLDQGLQFLIQYYNGEERAKGNILERFSAQQFPDLHSELNLSSLELGDSALYFCASSSALAGSYNEQFFGPGTRLTVL.

The rearrangement links TRBV6-6 to TRBJ2-7; D possibly matches TRBD1 or TRBD2 (5 bases each). The CDR3 has 16 residues. The germline V and J ends were trimmed by 0 bases and 0 bases, with 12 bases remaining between them. Germline V gives CDR1 MNHNY, CDR2 SVGAGI (reference sequence). CDR3 loop: CASSYSTYGGSYEQYF. The CDR3, as DNA: TGTGCCAGCAGTTACTCTACATATGGGGGCTCCTACGAGCAGTACTTC.

This clone has a single count. This chain connects TRBV25-1 to TRBJ2-7; no firm D call. V dropped 7 bases and J dropped 3 bases, with 16 bases sitting between them. Germline-derived CDR1 and CDR2 are MGHDK and SYGVNS. This CDR3 has 14 amino acids. The CDR3 here is CASIRRRLDYEQYF. DNA for the CDR3: TGTGCCAGCATTCGACGGCGGCTTGACTACGAGCAGTACTTC.

J is TRBJ2-7 and V is TRBV19, with 9 bases that match TRBD2. V lost 3 bases and J lost 0; bases outside the gene matches: 6. Germline loops: CDR1 LNHDA, CDR2 SQIVND (reference sequence). The CDR3 has 16 amino acids. The CDR3 DNA sequence: TGTGCCAGTAGTATGTTAGCGGGAGCGGGCTCCTACGAGCAGTACTTC. It specifies CASSMLAGAGSYEQYF.

The rearrangement links TRBV27 to TRBJ1-2; D call uncertain. V was pared by 3 bases and J by 0 bases, with 8 bases between. Germline V CDR1 and CDR2: MNHEY, SMNVEV (reference sequence). The CDR3 length is 14 residues. Written as DNA, the CDR3 is TGTGCCAGCAGTTTTACAAGGGCTAACTATGGCTACACCTTC. Protein sequence: CASSFTRANYGYTF.

This rearrangement joins TRBV30 to TRBJ1-5; 7 nucleotides agree with TRBD1. After removal of 5 bases from V and 2 bases from J, the junction contained 18 bases not matched to a gene. In germline, CDR1 is GTSNPN, CDR2 SVGIG (reference sequence). The CDR3 is 18 residues long. The CDR3, as DNA: TGTGCCTGGGAATCTCGGGACAGAGCCTTGTTTGGCAATCAGCCCCAGCATTTT. Its protein product is CAWESRDRALFGNQPQHF.

This chain joins TRBV7-8 and TRBJ1-2, with D tentatively TRBD1 (6 bases). The V gene lost 4 bases and the J gene lost 5 bases, with 17 bases spanning the gap. Germline V gene sequence: CDR1 SGHVS, CDR2 FQNEAQ. There are 15 residues in the CDR3. The CDR3 bases are TGTGCCAGCAGCTCGGGACAACCCGGAAGTTATGGCTACACCTTC. It yields the protein CASSSGQPGSYGYTF.

This sequence joins TRBV7-9 and TRBJ1-3; possible D gene TRBD1, 6 bases. Trimming left V 5 bases short and J 4 bases short, with 12 bases between. The CDR3 runs to 14 residues. CDR1 is SEHNR, CDR2 FQNEAQ, per germline (reference sequence). The CDR3 spells CASSHREGGNTIYF. CDR3 sequence (DNA): TGTGCCAGCAGCCACAGGGAAGGGGGAAACACCATATATTTT.

The V gene is TRBV7-9, the J gene TRBJ1-1; no definite D call. V was pared by 1 base and J by 3 bases, with 6 bases between. Germline CDR1 SEHNR, CDR2 FQNEAQ (reference sequence). The CDR3 runs to 13 residues. CDR3 DNA: TGTGCCAGCAGCTTAGACCTTTACACTGAAGCTTTCTTT. Its protein product is CASSLDLYTEAFF.

The chain carries TRBV7-2 and TRBJ1-2; tentatively, D is TRBD1 (6 bases). The CDR3 loop spans 14 amino acids. CDR1 SGHTA and CDR2 FQGNSA come from the germline V gene. V gave up 1 base and J gave up 6 bases, with 12 bases separating them. The CDR3 sequence is CASSLGAGGNGYTF. The DNA of the CDR3 is TGTGCCAGCAGCTTAGGGGCGGGGGGCAATGGCTACACCTTC.

The chain combines TRBV29-1 with TRBJ1-2; 8 bases align to TRBD1. V dropped 4 bases and J dropped 2; count of bases not matched to a gene: 3. The CDR3 is made up of 13 amino acids. In germline, CDR1 is SQVTM, CDR2 ANQGSEA. The CDR3 loop reads CSVGSGGNYGYTF. As DNA, the CDR3 is TGCAGCGTTGGTTCAGGGGGCAACTATGGCTACACCTTC.

The chain uses TRBV7-3 and TRBJ2-3, with a weak D call TRBD1 (6 bases). The CDR3 consists of 15 residues. In germline, CDR1 is SGHTA, CDR2 FQGTGA. V gave up 3 bases and J gave up 1 base, with 11 bases separating them. The CDR3 nucleotides are TGTGCCAGCAGCTTTACAGGGTCGGGCACAGATACGCAGTATTTT. Protein: CASSFTGSGTDTQYF.

J is TRBJ2-3 and V is TRBV21-1; the table's D call of TRBD2 was not tested on the DNA. TRBV21-1 is classified as a pseudogene. The CDR3 has 13 residues. The chain's CDR3 is CASSARNTDTQYF. In DNA, the CDR3 is TGTGCCAGCAGCGCGCGGAACACAGATACGCAGTATTTT.

The rearrangement links TRBV6-1 to TRBJ2-7; no definite D call. The germline gives CDR1 MNHNS, CDR2 SASEGT. V was trimmed by 8 bases and J by 4 bases, leaving 6 bases between them. This CDR3 comprises 10 residues. This CDR3 reads CASGSYEQYF. In DNA, the CDR3 is TGTGCCAGCGGGTCGTACGAGCAGTACTTC.

This CDR3 reads CASSLKPGDTQYF. The CDR3 DNA follows: TGTGCCAGCAGCTTAAAGCCCGGGGATACGCAGTATTTT. V and J are TRBV7-3 and TRBJ2-3, with unresolved D. CDR1 and CDR2 (germline): SGHTA, FQGTGA. V lost 1 base, J lost 6 bases, and 8 bases lay in between. The CDR3 contains 13 residues.